These T cell receptor beta chains were read from a single sample in a study of yellow fever vaccine responses in identical twins. MiXCR was run by TCRdb on the RT-PCR reads, yielding one entry per CDR3 protein. This table holds some 1,100 distinct CDR3 sequences, roughly four fifths found once. The sample was T cells from blood (PBMCs), unsorted or a sorted subset (not recorded which), taken before or after yellow fever vaccination (not recorded which). Receptor source: a female donor who received the yellow fever vaccine. The CDR3 runs from the conserved cysteine through the conserved F or W. Fields, in order: D gene, clone size, V gene, J gene, CDR3 DNA, CDR3 protein. D genes are given only for firm matches. A clone size is listed for some rows: how often the clone was seen (once, few, many), or a class if it is expanded.

.,.,TRBV10-1,TRBJ1-2,TGCGCCAGCAGTCCCAACCGCCTGGGGGGGCGCGACTATGGCTACACCTTC,CASSPNRLGGRDYGYTF
TRBD1,few,TRBV30,TRBJ1-1,TGTGCCTGGAGTTTCAGGGGGTTAAGGACTGAAGCTTTCTTT,CAWSFRGLRTEAFF
.,.,TRBV20-1,TRBJ2-7,TGCAGTGCTCTACCCACGGAGTCCTACGAGCAGTACTTC,CSALPTESYEQYF
TRBD2,few,TRBV11-3,TRBJ2-3,TGTGCCAGCAGCTTAGCTAGCGGGGGGGCCTTTTTGTATTTT,CASSLASGGAFLYF
.,.,TRBV6-1,TRBJ1-1,TGTGCCAGCAGTGGACAGAACACTGAAGCTTTCTTT,CASSGQNTEAFF
.,.,TRBV29-1,TRBJ2-7,TGCAGCGTGCGTATCGGGGGTCCCTACGAGCAGTACTTC,CSVRIGGPYEQYF
.,.,TRBV6-5,TRBJ1-6,TGTGCCAGCAGTTACTCAGGGGATTCACCCCTCCACTTT,CASSYSGDSPLHF
.,.,TRBV11-1,TRBJ2-1,TGTGCCAGCAGCAGAGGACAGGAGCAGTTCTTC,CASSRGQEQFF
TRBD2,.,TRBV4-3,TRBJ2-1,TGCGCCAGCAGCCAAGAGGGGACTAGCGGGGCTTACAATGAGCAGTTCTTC,CASSQEGTSGAYNEQFF
.,.,TRBV11-1,TRBJ1-1,TGTGCCAGCAGCTTACCGAACAGGGAGGTCACTGAAGCTTTCTTT,CASSLPNREVTEAFF
.,.,TRBV5-4,TRBJ2-1,TGTGCCAGCAGCACGCTGCTAGGGGTGGGCAATGAGCAGTTCTTC,CASSTLLGVGNEQFF
.,.,TRBV4-3,TRBJ1-5,TGCGCCAGCAGCCAAGATCCCAGTCGGCCCCAGCATTTT,CASSQDPSRPQHF
.,.,TRBV5-4,TRBJ2-4,TGTGCCAGCAGCTTGAGCCCCATGGGGGGCATTCAGTACTTC,CASSLSPMGGIQYF
TRBD1,.,TRBV7-9,TRBJ2-5,TGTGCCAGCACCCTCCTGGTGGGACAGGGGCAAGAGACCCAGTACTTC,CASTLLVGQGQETQYF
.,.,TRBV11-2,TRBJ2-1,TGTGCCAGCAGCCCCTACGCGGGGACCCGAGGGGCCTACAATGAGCAGTTCTTC,CASSPYAGTRGAYNEQFF
.,.,TRBV5-1,TRBJ2-5,TGCGCCAGCAGCTTGGGCCGGGTAGAAGAGACCCAGTACTTC,CASSLGRVEETQYF
.,.,TRBV6-5,TRBJ1-1,TGTGCCAGCAGTTCCCCAGGGGTGAACACTGAAGCTTTCTTT,CASSSPGVNTEAFF
TRBD1,.,TRBV6-2/TRBV6-3,TRBJ1-2,TGTGCCAGCAACAAGGGACAGGTCTATGGCTACACCTTC,CASNKGQVYGYTF
.,.,TRBV11-3,TRBJ2-3,TGTGCCAGCAGCTTCATGGGTTCAGATACGCAGTATTTT,CASSFMGSDTQYF
TRBD1,.,TRBV6-1,TRBJ1-1,TGTGCCAGCAGTAGACGTGAAGGGGGCGTCCCTGAAGCTTTCTTT,CASSRREGGVPEAFF
.,few,TRBV5-4,TRBJ2-5,TGTGCCAGCAGTTCTCGGAGCCAAGAGACCCAGTACTTC,CASSSRSQETQYF
.,.,TRBV11-3,TRBJ1-2,TGTGCCAGCAGCGTTACAACGACAAACTATGGCTACACCTTC,CASSVTTTNYGYTF
TRBD2,.,TRBV15,TRBJ2-3,TGTGCCACCAGCATACCGGGACTAGGGTCCACAGATACGCAGTATTTT,CATSIPGLGSTDTQYF